Below, one TCR beta chain is given with its context. Healthy individuals who donated bone marrow served as the donors. Germline V gene sequence: CDR1 GTSNPN, CDR2 SVGIG (reference sequence). V was shortened by 2 bases and J by 3 bases, with 6 bases between the two germline ends. CDR3 length: 12 residues. This sample is drawn from a study of cytomegalovirus exposure and HLA in healthy donors. This PCR relied on a set of 60 Vbeta primers and 13 Jbeta primers. Authors' processing steps: Roughly 11 million shared chains were among around 80 million unique TCR beta chains counted in a later analysis. Only in-frame clones appear in the TCRdb table, and some are missing; sequencing was by immunoSEQ multiplex PCR. For V, J and clone size, that table is used; D and trimming come from the DNA. In the table there are roughly 220,000 clones, roughly three quarters of which are singletons.

The chain is built from TRBV30 and TRBJ2-3, with D perhaps TRBD2 (5 bases). Sequencing used PBMCs. This TCR was recovered from a man between 45 and 60 years old in good health and CMV-seronegative. The CDR3 bases are TGTGCCTGGAGTACGGGGACAGATACGCAGTATTTT. Translation: CAWSTGTDTQYF. Full variable domain (rest looked up from reference TRBV30 and TRBJ2-3): SQTIHQWPATLVQPVGSPLSLECTVEGTSNPNLYWYRQAAGRGLQLLFYSVGIGQISSEVPQNLSASRPQDRQFILSSKKLLLSDSGFYLCAWSTGTDTQYFGPGTRLTVL.